This T cell receptor beta chain is from a study of shared clonotypes between healthy human individuals. Study background: The donor group consisted of two women and a few men, aged 18 to 49.

Findings and limits, study-wide: When compared with the clonotypes that were shared by all four sorted-subset donors, the non-shared clonotypes turned out to have lower generation probabilities. Enrolling few donors narrowed the genetic and exposure-history diversity that was represented.

Sequenced by immunoSEQ multiplex PCR; TCRdb stores in-frame clones only, minus some. The sample includes about 2 million clones, over 85% of them seen just once. Recent acute infections and vaccinations were absent in the healthy HIV-negative adult donors. Of note for this clone: Its antigen remains unidentified.

V lost 1 base and J lost 4, with 11 bases in between. This CDR3 is built from 15 residues. Per germline, CDR1 SGHRS and CDR2 YFSETQ. Sequenced: naive CD4+ T cells sorted from blood. Subset in this sample: CD45RA+ positively selected. The chain is built from TRBV5-1 and TRBJ1-4; D not resolved. This receptor was taken from a man aged 18 to 29 in good health. The CDR3 DNA is TGCGCCAGCAGCTTGAGCCAGGACGTTAATGAAAAACTGTTTTTT. Translated, it gives CASSLSQDVNEKLFF.